The source of this T cell receptor (beta chain) is a study of blood T cell repertoires in COVID-19. Looking at the study overall: The United States, Italy and Spain provided the acute and convalescent COVID-19 samples. T cells, B-cell-depleted T cells, or PBMCs supplied cDNA or gDNA.

Trimming cost V 7 bases and J 6 bases, with 18 bases left between them. This CDR3 region has 15 residues. The germline V gene has CDR1 SGHVS and CDR2 FQNEAQ. Authors' methods: Estimates of nucleated cell counts were drawn from the amplification of reference gene primers. Libraries were prepared by immunoSEQ multiplex PCR; TCRdb keeps only in-frame clonotypes and omits some of them. V and J calls and clone size are those listed in that table; D and trimming were worked out from the DNA. The sample gives just under 300,000 clones, 85% to 90% of which show up once; 1% to 1.5% is in the top ten. The sequence came from an older man with acute or convalescent COVID-19. The chain employs TRBV7-8 and TRBJ2-2; weak D call: TRBD1 (6 bases). The sequencing input was peripheral blood. The CDR3 reads CASKTVGGEAGELFF. In DNA, the CDR3 is TGTGCCAGCAAGACCGTAGGGGGTGAGGCCGGGGAGCTGTTTTTT.